These 21 T cell receptor beta chains were all obtained from the same sample, sequenced in a study of human T cells and chemical hapten exposure. This sample's time point: pre-sensitization, week 0. Treatment noted: therapeutic diphenylcyclopropenone sensitization with weekly scalp DPC. TCRdb called the RACE reads again in MiXCR, with one record for every CDR3 protein. The sample has roughly 380,000 distinct CDR3 sequences, 5.1% seen once; the top ten hold about 2.5%. Sequenced material: whole blood, taken in connection with sensitization to the hapten diphenylcyclopropenone (DPC). The receptors were gathered from a woman in her forties or fifties with alopecia areata. Some clones in this sample may be carry-over from other donors' samples.

This clonotype occurred a few times. The chain combines TRBV7-6 with TRBJ2-2, with TRBD2 identical over 9 bases. Per germline, CDR1 SGHVS and CDR2 FNYEAQ. J was trimmed by 1 base and V by 6 bases; bases with no gene match: 6. The CDR3 contains 16 residues. CDR3 nucleotide sequence: TGTGCCAGCAGGGAGATAGCGGGAGAGAACACCGGGGAGCTGTTTTTT. It translates to CASREIAGENTGELFF.

This clonotype was observed a handful of times. The chain combines TRBV28 with TRBJ2-3, with TRBD1 matching 7 bases. With 4 bases clipped from V and 1 base from J, the junction kept 8 bases outside the gene matches. The CDR3 length is 16 residues. CDR1 is MDHEN, CDR2 SYDVKM, per germline. This CDR3 reads CASSSIRGRRTDTQYF. The DNA of the CDR3 is TGTGCCAGCAGTTCCATTAGGGGGCGCCGCACAGATACGCAGTATTTT.

This clonotype has just a few counts. The chain is built from TRBV18 and TRBJ1-2, with 7 positions matching TRBD1. The V segment lost 3 bases and the J segment 8 bases; nucleotides outside the gene matches: 6. This CDR3 spans 13 amino acids. The germline CDR1 and CDR2 sequences are KGHSH and LQKENI. The CDR3 protein is CASSPDREWGYTF. The CDR3 DNA is TGTGCCAGCTCACCTGACAGGGAATGGGGCTACACCTTC.

This clonotype was seen many times. The genes are TRBV6-6 and TRBJ1-1, with 7 bases aligning to TRBD1. CDR1 is MNHNY, CDR2 SVGAGI, per germline (reference sequence). The CDR3 is made up of 15 amino acids. The ends lost 5 bases at V and 3 bases at J; junction bases unmatched: 9. Written as DNA, the CDR3 is TGTGCCAGCAGTACAAGACAGGGCGTGGACACTGAAGCTTTCTTT. Translation: CASSTRQGVDTEAFF.

At least ten counts were recorded for this clonotype. The V gene is TRBV12-3 or TRBV12-4, the J gene TRBJ2-3, with D tentatively TRBD2 (6 bases). The CDR3 length is 16 residues. Between the trimmed V and J ends, which lost 5 bases and 2 bases, there was a span of 17 bases. CDR3 sequence (DNA): TGTGCCAGCAGTCCAGGAGTGGGAGGACTCACAGATACGCAGTATTTT. Translated, it gives CASSPGVGGLTDTQYF.

The gene calls are TRBV27 and TRBJ1-1; D gene ambiguous. Germline V gene sequence: CDR1 MNHEY, CDR2 SMNVEV (reference sequence). The CDR3 runs to 13 residues. Trimming took 8 bases from V and 2 from J, leaving 12 bases between them. CDR3: CASSTHLNTEAFF. The DNA of the CDR3 is TGTGCCAGCTCGACTCATCTTAACACTGAAGCTTTCTTT.

This clonotype was picked up many times. The V and J genes are TRBV9 and TRBJ2-1, with TRBD2 matching 13 bases. The CDR3 has 17 residues. Germline V CDR1 and CDR2: SGDLS, YYNGEE. V lost 3 bases, J lost 9 bases, and 12 bases stayed unmatched. CDR3 coding DNA: TGTGCCAGCAGCGCCTCTCGGACTAGCGGGGGCCTGAGTGAGCAGTTCTTC. This gives the protein CASSASRTSGGLSEQFF.

The chain has TRBV24-1 and TRBJ2-2, with 7 bases aligning to TRBD1. Trimming at V came to 2 bases and at J to 5 bases, leaving 7 bases not matched to a gene. Germline CDR1 KGHDR, CDR2 SFDVKD. This CDR3 has 16 amino acids. The CDR3 DNA follows: TGTGCCACCAGTGATTCGACAGGGCGGAGTACCGGGGAGCTGTTTTTT. Encoded protein: CATSDSTGRSTGELFF.

This clonotype was detected a few times. The chain carries TRBV30 and TRBJ1-2, with TRBD1 as a possible D gene (6 bases). The V end was cut by 0 bases, the J end by 4 bases, with 18 bases between. The CDR3 length is 16 residues. The V gene's germline CDR1 is GTSNPN and CDR2 SVGIG (reference sequence). The CDR3 bases are TGTGCCTGGAGTGTGTATCTGGGGGCCTCAGGCTATGGCTACACCTTC. Protein sequence: CAWSVYLGASGYGYTF.

V gene TRBV7-2 combines with J gene TRBJ2-2; unclear D gene. Germline CDR1 reads SGHTA; CDR2 reads FQGNSA. This CDR3 is built from 13 residues. V shed 5 bases and J shed 6 bases, with 10 bases lying between them. The CDR3 DNA follows: TGTGCCAGCAGCCGTCTCGCGGCCGGGGAGCTGTTTTTT. Amino acid sequence: CASSRLAAGELFF.

Points on this clonotype: Being one base from a much bigger clone, this may be a read error. The J gene is TRBJ2-1, the V gene TRBV16; 11 bases are a match to TRBD1. The CDR3 length is 13 residues. Germline CDR1 reads KGHSY; CDR2 reads FQNENV. Unmatched junction bases numbered 6, after V lost 4 bases and J lost 13 bases. The CDR3: CASSRTGGFAQFF. The CDR3 DNA reads TGTGCCAGCAGCCGGACAGGGGGCTTCGCTCAGTTCTTC.

CDR3 DNA sequence: TGTGCCAGCAGTGGCCCGCTGGGACCCAACTTCCCAACTAGGACTAATGAAAAACTGTTTTTT. Encoded protein: CASSGPLGPNFPTRTNEKLFF. The chain carries TRBV12-3 or TRBV12-4 and TRBJ1-4; D may be TRBD1 (5 bases). The V and J ends lost 5 bases and 2 bases respectively, with 30 bases between them. The CDR3 is 21 amino acids.

The gene calls are TRBV12-3 or TRBV12-4 and TRBJ1-6; D is perhaps TRBD1 (5 bases). Trimming removed 6 bases from V and 9 bases from J, with 15 bases in between. This CDR3 contains 14 residues. This CDR3 is CASRMGGSSSPLHF. CDR3 coding DNA: TGTGCCAGCAGAATGGGGGGGTCTAGTTCACCCCTCCACTTT.

This clonotype has just a few counts. This chain connects TRBV20-1 to TRBJ2-1; 8 bases map to TRBD2. The CDR3 runs 14 residues. Germline V gene data show CDR1 as DFQATT and CDR2 as SNEGSKA (reference sequence). V lost 3 bases to trimming and J lost 7 bases; unmatched junction nucleotides: 8. CDR3 residues: CSARTGTSRNEQFF. The CDR3 nucleotides read TGCAGTGCTAGGACCGGGACTAGTCGGAATGAGCAGTTCTTC.

Only a few counts were recorded for this clonotype. The chain couples TRBV29-1 to TRBJ1-5; unclear D gene. CDR3 length: 13 residues. Trimming pared 0 bases from V and 2 bases from J, leaving 5 bases between. Germline CDR1 is SQVTM and CDR2 is ANQGSEA. The CDR3 bases are TGCAGCGTTGAAGAATCCGGCAATCAGCCCCAGCATTTT. It encodes CSVEESGNQPQHF.

This clonotype showed up just a few times. The rearrangement uses TRBV2 and TRBJ2-3; D is uncertain. Looked up from germline, CDR1 is SNHLY and CDR2 is FYNNEI. Trimming took off 8 bases at V and 2 bases at J, with 11 bases between the two ends. The CDR3 extends over 13 amino acids. CDR3 DNA: TGTGCCAGCCTAGGACCGATCACAGATACGCAGTATTTT. Translated, it gives CASLGPITDTQYF.

V is TRBV28 and J is TRBJ2-7, with 7 positions matching TRBD1. Trimming removed 4 bases from V and 3 bases from J; junction bases left unmatched: 6. Germline V gene sequence: CDR1 MDHEN, CDR2 SYDVKM. CDR3 length equals 14 residues. As DNA, the CDR3 is TGTGCCAGCAGTTACAGGGGCCGAGACTACGAGCAGTACTTC. Translating it yields CASSYRGRDYEQYF.

This clonotype was counted a few times. The chain couples TRBV6-5 to TRBJ1-1; D gene unclear. This CDR3 is built from 17 residues. Trimming took off 6 bases at V and 0 bases at J, with 20 bases between the two ends. Germline V gene lookup returns CDR1 MNHEY and CDR2 SVGAGI. The DNA for the CDR3 is TGTGCCAGCAGCCAACCCGGGTCTTCCTTTTTGAACACTGAAGCTTTCTTT. This encodes CASSQPGSSFLNTEAFF.

This chain links TRBV29-1 with TRBJ2-6, with TRBD1 identical over 9 bases. The CDR3 totals 19 residues. The V and J ends lost 0 bases and 0 bases, in that order; junction bases with no gene match: 9. CDR1 is SQVTM, CDR2 ANQGSEA, per germline. The CDR3 loop is CSVEDQKGQGPSGANVLTF. The CDR3 bases are TGCAGCGTTGAAGATCAGAAGGGACAGGGACCCTCTGGGGCCAACGTCCTGACTTTC.

This clonotype was counted a few times. The chain employs TRBV28 and TRBJ1-1; D gene ambiguous. V was shortened by 3 bases and J by 4 bases, with 12 bases between the two germline ends. CDR1 is MDHEN, CDR2 SYDVKM, per germline. There are 14 residues in the CDR3. As DNA, the CDR3 is TGTGCCAGCAGTTTTTCGGGGAGGGCCACTGAAGCTTTCTTT. Amino acid sequence: CASSFSGRATEAFF.

This clonotype appeared many times. The chain is built from TRBV6-2 or TRBV6-3 and TRBJ2-2; weak D call: TRBD1 (5 bases). The germline gives CDR1 MNHEY, CDR2 SVGEGT. This CDR3 contains 15 residues. Trimming took 4 bases from V and 6 from J, leaving 15 bases between them. CDR3 DNA sequence: TGTGCCAGCAGTTTACAGGTCCTGGCGCCCGGGGAGCTGTTTTTT. Translation: CASSLQVLAPGELFF.